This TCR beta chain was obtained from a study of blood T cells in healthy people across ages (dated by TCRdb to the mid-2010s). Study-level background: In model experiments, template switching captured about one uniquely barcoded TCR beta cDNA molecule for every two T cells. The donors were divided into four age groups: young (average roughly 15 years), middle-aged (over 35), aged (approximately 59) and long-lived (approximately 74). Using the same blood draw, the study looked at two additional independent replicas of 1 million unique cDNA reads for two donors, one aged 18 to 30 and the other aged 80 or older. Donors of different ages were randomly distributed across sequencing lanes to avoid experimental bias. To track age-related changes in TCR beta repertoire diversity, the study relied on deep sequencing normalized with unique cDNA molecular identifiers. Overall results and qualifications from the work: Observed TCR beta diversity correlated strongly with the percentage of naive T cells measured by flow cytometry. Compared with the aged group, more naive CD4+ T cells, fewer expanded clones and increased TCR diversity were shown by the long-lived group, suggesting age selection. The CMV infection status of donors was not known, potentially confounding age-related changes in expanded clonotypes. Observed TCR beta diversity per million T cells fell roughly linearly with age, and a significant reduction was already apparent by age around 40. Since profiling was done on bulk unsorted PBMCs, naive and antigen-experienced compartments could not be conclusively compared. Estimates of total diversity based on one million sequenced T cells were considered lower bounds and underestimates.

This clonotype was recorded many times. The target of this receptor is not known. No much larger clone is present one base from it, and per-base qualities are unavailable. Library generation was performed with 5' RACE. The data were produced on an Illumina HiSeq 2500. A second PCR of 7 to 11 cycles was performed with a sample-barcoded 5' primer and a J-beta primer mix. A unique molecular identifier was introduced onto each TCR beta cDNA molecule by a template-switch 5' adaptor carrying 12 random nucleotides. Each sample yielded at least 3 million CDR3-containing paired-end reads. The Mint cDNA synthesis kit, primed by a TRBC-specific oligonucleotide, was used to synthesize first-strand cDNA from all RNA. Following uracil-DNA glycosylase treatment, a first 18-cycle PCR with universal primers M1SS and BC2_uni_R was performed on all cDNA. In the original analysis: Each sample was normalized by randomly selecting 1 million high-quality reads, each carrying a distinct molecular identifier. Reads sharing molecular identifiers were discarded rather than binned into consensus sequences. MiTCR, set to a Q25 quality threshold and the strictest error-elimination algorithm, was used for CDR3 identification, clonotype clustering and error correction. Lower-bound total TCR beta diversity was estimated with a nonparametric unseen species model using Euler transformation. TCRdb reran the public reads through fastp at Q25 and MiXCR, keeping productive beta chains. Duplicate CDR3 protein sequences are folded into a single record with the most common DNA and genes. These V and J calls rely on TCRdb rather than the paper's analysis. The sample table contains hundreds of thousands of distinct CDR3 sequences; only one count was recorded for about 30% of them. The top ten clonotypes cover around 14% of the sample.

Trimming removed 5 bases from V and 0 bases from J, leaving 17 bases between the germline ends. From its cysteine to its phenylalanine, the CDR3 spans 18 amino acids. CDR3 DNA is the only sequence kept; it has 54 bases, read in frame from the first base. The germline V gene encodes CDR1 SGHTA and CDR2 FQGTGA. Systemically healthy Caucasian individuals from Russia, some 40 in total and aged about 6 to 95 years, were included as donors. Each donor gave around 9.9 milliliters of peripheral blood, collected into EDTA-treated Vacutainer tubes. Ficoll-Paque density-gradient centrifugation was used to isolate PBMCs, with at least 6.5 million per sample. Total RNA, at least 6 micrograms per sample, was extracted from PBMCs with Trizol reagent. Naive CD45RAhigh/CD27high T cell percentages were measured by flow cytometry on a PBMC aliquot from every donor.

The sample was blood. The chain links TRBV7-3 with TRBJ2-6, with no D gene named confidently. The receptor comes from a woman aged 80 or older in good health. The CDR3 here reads CASSPIPRHDSGANVLTF. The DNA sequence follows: TGTGCCAGCAGCCCCATCCCTAGACACGACTCTGGGGCCAACGTCCTGACTTTC.